These T cell receptor beta chains were read from a single sample in a study of cytomegalovirus exposure and HLA in healthy donors. Generated by immunoSEQ multiplex PCR, the TCRdb table keeps only in-frame clones and is missing some. The profile shows fewer than 200,000 clones, more than 70% of them singletons. The specimen was PBMCs. The origin of the receptors is a girl aged 10 to 17 in good health and CMV-seronegative. Both conserved end residues are trimmed from each CDR3.

j_call v_call cdr3_length cdr3_aa
TRBJ1-2 TRBV7-9 12 ASRPAGEAYGYT
TRBJ2-3 TRBV13 10 ASTRLADTQY
TRBJ1-1 TRBV29-1 11 SSQQGAGSEAF
TRBJ1-2 TRBV6-5 12 ASSVDRGNYGYT
TRBJ1-2 TRBV5-5 10 ARSPRLYGYT
TRBJ2-1 TRBV13 13 ASSLGTGSLNEQF
TRBJ2-2 TRBV19 12 ASSSYTNTGELF
TRBJ2-3 TRBV7-9 14 ASSFSSARRTDTQY
TRBJ2-7 TRBV19 14 ASSTIAGGRSYEQY
TRBJ2-6 TRBV25-1 14 ASSVQGAWGANVLT
TRBJ2-7 TRBV5-6 14 ASSPGRVGGFYEQY
TRBJ1-1 TRBV6-1 11 ATLLDGGTEAF
TRBJ2-7 TRBV5-1 14 ASSFTGGDFSYEQY
TRBJ1-3 TRBV9 13 ASSVFGGSGNTIY
TRBJ2-2 TRBV5-1 10 ASSRTGRELF
TRBJ2-7 TRBV9 12 ASSVGQNVYEQY
TRBJ1-1 TRBV2 12 ASSDPGENTEAF
TRBJ2-5 TRBV10-2 11 ASSRQGEETQY
TRBJ2-7 TRBV30 12 AWSVGRRVYEQY
TRBJ1-4 TRBV18 13 ASSPSTGGGEKLF